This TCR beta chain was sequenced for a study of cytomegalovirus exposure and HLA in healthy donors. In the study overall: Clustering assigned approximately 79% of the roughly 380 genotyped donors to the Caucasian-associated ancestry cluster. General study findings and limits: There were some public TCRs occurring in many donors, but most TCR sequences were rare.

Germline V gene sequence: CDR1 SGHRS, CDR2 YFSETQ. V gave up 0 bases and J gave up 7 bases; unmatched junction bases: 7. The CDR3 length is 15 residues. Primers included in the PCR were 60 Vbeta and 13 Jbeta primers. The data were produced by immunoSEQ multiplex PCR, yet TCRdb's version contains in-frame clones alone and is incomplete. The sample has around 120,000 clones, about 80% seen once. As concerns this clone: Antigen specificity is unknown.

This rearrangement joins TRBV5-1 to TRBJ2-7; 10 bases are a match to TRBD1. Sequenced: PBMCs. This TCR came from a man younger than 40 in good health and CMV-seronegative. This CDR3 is CASSLDGDRGKEQYF. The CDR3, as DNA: TGCGCCAGCAGCTTGGATGGGGACAGGGGCAAAGAGCAGTACTTC.